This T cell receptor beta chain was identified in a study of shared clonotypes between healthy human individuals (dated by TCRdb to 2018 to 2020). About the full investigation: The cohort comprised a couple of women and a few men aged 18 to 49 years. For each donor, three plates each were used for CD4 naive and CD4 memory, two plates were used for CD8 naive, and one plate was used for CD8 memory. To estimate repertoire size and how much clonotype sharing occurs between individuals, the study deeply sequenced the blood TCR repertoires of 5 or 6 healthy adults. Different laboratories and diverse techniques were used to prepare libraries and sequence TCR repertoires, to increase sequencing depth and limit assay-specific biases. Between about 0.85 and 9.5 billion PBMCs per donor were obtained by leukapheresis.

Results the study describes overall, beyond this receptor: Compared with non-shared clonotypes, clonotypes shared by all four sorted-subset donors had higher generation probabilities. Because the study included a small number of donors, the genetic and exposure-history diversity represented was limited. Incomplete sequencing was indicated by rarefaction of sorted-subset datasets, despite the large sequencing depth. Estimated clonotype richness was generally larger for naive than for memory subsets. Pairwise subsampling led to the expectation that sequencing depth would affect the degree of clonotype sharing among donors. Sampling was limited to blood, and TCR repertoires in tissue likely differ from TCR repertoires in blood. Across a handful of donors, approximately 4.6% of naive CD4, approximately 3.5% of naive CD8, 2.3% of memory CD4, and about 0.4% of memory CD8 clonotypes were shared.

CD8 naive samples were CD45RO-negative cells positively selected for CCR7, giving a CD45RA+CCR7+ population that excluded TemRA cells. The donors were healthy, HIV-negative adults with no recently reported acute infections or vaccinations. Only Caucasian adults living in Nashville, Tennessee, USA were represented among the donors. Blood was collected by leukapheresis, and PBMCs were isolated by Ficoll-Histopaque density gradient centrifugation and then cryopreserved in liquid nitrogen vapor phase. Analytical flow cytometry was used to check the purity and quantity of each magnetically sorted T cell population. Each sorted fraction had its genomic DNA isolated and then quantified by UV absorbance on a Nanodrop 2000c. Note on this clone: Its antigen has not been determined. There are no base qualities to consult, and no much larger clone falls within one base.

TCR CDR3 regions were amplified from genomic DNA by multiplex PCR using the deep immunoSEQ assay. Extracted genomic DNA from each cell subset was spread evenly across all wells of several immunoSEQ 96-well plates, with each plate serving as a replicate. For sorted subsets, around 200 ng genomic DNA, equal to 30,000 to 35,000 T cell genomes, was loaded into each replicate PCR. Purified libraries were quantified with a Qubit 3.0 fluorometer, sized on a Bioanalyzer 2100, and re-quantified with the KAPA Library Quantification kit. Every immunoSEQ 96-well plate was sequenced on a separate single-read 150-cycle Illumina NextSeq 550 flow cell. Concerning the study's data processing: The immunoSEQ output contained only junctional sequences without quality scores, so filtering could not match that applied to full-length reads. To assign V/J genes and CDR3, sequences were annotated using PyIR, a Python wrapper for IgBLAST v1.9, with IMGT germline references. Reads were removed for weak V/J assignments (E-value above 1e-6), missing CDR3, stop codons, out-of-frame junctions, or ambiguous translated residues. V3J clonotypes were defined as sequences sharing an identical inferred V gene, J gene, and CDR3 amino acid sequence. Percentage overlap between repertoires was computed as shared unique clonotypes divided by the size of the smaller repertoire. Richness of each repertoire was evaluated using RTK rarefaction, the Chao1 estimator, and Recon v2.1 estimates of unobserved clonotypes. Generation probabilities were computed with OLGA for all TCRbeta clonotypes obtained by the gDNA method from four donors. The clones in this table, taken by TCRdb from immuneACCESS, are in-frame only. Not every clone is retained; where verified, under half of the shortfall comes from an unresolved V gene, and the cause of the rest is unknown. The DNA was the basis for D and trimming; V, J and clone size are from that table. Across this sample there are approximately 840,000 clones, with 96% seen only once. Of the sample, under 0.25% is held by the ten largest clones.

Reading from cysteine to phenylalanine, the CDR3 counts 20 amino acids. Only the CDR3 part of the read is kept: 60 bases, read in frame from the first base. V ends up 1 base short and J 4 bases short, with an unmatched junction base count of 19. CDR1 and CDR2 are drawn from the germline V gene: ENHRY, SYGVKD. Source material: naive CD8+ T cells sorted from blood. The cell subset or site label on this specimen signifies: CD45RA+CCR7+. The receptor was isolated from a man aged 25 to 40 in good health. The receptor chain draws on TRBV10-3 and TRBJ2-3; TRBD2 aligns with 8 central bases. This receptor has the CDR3 CAISELQVSAGETRADTQYF. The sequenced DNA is TGTGCCATCAGTGAGTTACAGGTCTCAGCGGGAGAGACCCGGGCAGATACGCAGTATTTT.